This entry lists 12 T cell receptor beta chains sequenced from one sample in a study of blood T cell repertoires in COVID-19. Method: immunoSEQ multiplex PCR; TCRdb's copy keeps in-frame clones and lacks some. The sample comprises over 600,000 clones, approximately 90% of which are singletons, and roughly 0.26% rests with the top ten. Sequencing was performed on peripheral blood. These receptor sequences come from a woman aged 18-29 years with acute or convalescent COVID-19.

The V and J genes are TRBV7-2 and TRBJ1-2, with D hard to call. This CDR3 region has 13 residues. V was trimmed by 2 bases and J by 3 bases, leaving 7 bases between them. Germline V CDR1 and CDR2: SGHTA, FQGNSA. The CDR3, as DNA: TGTGCCAGCAGCTTATCGGCGGACTATGGCTACACCTTC. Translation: CASSLSADYGYTF.

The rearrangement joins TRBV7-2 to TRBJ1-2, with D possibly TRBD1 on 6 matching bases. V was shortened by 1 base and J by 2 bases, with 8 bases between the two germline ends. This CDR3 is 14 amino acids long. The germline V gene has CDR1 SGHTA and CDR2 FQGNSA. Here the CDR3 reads CASSLDQGNYGYTF. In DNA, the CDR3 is TGTGCCAGCAGCTTAGATCAGGGGAACTATGGCTACACCTTC.

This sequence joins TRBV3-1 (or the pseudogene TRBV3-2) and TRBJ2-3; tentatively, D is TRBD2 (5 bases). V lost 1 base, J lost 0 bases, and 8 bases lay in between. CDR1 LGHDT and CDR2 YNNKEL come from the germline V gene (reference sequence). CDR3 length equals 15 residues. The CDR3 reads CASSQVAHSTDTQYF. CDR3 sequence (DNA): TGTGCCAGCAGCCAAGTAGCGCATAGCACAGATACGCAGTATTTT.

The DNA for the CDR3 is TGTGCCAGCAGTTTACAGGGGGCCAACGTCCTGACTTTC. Protein product: CASSLQGANVLTF. The V call is TRBV27, the J call TRBJ2-6; D unclear. The CDR3 has 13 amino acids. The germline V gene has CDR1 MNHEY and CDR2 SMNVEV (reference sequence). The V end was cut by 2 bases, the J end by 4 bases, with 3 bases between. The whole variable domain, remainder taken from reference TRBV27 and TRBJ2-6, is EAQVTQNPRYLITVTGKKLTVTCSQNMNHEYMSWYRQDPGLGLRQIYYSMNVEVTDKGDVPEGYKVSRKEKRNFPLILESPSPNQTSLYFCASSLQGANVLTFGAGSRLTVL.

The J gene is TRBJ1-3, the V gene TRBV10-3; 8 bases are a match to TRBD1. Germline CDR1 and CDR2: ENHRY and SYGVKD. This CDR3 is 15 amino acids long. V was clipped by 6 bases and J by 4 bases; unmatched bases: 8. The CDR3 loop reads CAIRPAGTGGNTIYF. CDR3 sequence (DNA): TGTGCCATCAGACCGGCCGGGACAGGAGGAAACACCATATATTTT.

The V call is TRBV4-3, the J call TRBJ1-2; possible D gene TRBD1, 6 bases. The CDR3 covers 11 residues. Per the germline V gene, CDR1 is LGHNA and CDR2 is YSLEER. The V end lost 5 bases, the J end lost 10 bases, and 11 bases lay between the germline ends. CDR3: CASSVDRNYTF. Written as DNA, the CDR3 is TGCGCCAGCAGCGTTGACAGGAACTACACCTTC.

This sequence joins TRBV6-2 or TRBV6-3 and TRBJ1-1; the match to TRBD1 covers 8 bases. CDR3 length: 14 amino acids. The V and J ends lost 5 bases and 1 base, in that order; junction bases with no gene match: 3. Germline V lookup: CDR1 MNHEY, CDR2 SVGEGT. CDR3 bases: TGTGCCAGCAGTCACGGGACAGGGAACACTGAAGCTTTCTTT. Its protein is CASSHGTGNTEAFF.

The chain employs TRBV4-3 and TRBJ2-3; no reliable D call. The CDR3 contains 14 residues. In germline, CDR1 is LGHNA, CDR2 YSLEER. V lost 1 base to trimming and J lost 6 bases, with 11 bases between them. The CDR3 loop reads CASSQVGSPDTQYF. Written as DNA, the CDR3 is TGCGCCAGCAGCCAAGTCGGGTCCCCGGATACGCAGTATTTT.

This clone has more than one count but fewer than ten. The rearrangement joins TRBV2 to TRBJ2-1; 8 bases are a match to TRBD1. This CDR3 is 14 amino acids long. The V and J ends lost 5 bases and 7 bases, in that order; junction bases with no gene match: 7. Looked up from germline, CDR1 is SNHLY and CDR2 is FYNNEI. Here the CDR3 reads CASSLDRAENEQFF. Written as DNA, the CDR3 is TGTGCCAGCAGTTTGGACAGGGCAGAGAATGAGCAGTTCTTC.

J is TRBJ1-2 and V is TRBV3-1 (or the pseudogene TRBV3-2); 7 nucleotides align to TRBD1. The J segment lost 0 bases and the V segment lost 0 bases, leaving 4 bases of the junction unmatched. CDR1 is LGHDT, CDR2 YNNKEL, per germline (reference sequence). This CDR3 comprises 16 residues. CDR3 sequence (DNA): TGTGCCAGCAGCCAAGATCGAGACAGGGCTAACTATGGCTACACCTTC. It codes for CASSQDRDRANYGYTF.

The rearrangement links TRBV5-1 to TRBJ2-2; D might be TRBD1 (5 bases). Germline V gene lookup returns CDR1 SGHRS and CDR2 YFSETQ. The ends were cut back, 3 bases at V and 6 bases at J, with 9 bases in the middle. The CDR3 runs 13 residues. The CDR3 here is CASSWGLAGELFF. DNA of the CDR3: TGCGCCAGCAGCTGGGGCCTCGCCGGGGAGCTGTTTTTT.

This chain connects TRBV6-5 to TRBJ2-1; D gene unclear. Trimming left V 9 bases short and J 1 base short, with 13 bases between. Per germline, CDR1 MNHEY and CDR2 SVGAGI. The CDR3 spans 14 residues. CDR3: CASALRSSYNEQFF. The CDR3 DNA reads TGTGCCAGTGCTCTGAGATCATCCTACAATGAGCAGTTCTTC.